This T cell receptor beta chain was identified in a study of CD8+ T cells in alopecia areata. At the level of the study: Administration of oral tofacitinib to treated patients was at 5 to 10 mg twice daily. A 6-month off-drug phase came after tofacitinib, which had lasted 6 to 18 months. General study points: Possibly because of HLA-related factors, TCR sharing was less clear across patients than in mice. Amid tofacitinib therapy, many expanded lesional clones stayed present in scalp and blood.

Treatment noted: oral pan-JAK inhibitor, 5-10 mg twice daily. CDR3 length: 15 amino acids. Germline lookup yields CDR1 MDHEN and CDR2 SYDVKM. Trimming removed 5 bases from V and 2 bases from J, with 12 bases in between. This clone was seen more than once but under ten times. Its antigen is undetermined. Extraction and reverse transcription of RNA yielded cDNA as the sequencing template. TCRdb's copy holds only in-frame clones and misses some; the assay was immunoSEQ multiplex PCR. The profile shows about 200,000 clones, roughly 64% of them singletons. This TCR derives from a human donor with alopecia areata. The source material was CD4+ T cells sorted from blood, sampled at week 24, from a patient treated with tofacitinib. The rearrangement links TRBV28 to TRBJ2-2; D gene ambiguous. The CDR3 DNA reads TGTGCCAGCAGTCCCCCTACAGCAAACACCGGGGAGCTGTTTTTT. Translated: CASSPPTANTGELFF. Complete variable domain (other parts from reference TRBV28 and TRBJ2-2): DVKVTQSSRYLVKRTGEKVFLECVQDMDHENMFWYRQDPGLGLRLIYFSYDVKMKEKGDIPEGYSVSREKKERFSLILESASTNQTSMYLCASSPPTANTGELFFGEGSRLTVL.